This TCR beta chain was recorded in a study of T-cell memory formation after mild COVID-19. In TCRdb, the 5' RACE reads were re-called with MiXCR into one record per CDR3 protein. Found here are 500,000 to 600,000 distinct CDR3 sequences, roughly 17% of them singletons; the top ten hold 12%. A word on this clonotype: As yet, its antigen is unknown.

Study observations and caveats: For contracting clones, CD4+ ones sat mainly in CM and EM, CD8+ in EMRA. Nothing confirmed that second-wave clones peaking on day 37 were specific for SARS-CoV-2.

Germline values: CDR1 MNHNS, CDR2 SASEGT. Trimming stripped 4 bases from V and 4 bases from J, with 11 bases between. CDR3 length: 14 amino acids. The chain recombines TRBV6-1 with TRBJ2-1; D is perhaps TRBD2 (5 bases). Sequenced input: PBMCs or a T cell subset sorted from them (not recorded which). The source is an adult woman who had mild COVID-19 (a few samples of this study predate the infection). Cell type and time point are not known. Written as DNA, the CDR3 is TGTGCCAGCAGTGTTAAGAGGGATTACAATGAGCAGTTCTTC. This translates into CASSVKRDYNEQFF.